This TCR beta chain emerged from a study of T cell changes during pregnancy in multiple sclerosis. The CDR3 runs to 16 residues. The V end was cut by 2 bases, the J end by 0 bases, with 11 bases between. Germline assignment: CDR1 LGHNA and CDR2 YSLEER. Profiled with immunoSEQ multiplex PCR; TCRdb holds only in-frame clones, not every one. This table holds some 57,000 clones, approximately 90% found once. This clonotype originated in a female donor in good health, enrolled as a control in a pregnancy study. V gene TRBV4-3 combines with J gene TRBJ1-3; D is unresolved. The material was peripheral blood, obtained in the first trimester of pregnancy. DNA of the CDR3: TGCGCCAGCAGCCAAATAGCAGCGGGCTCTGGAAACACCATATATTTT. Protein product: CASSQIAAGSGNTIYF.